These 18 T cell receptor beta chains came from one sample sequenced in a study of blood T cells in healthy people across ages. PCR was performed a second time for 7 to 11 cycles using a sample-barcoded 5' primer and a J-beta primer mix. TCRdb analysed the 5' RACE reads with MiXCR anew, one entry per CDR3 protein. The sample yields roughly 1.7 million distinct CDR3 sequences, about 32% seen once. Specimen: blood. These receptors were obtained from a woman in her twenties or thirties in good health.

The V call is TRBV10-3, the J call TRBJ2-1; maybe TRBD1 (5 bases). The CDR3 spans 12 residues. Trimming took 5 bases from V and 8 from J, leaving 10 bases between them. The germline V gene encodes CDR1 ENHRY and CDR2 SYGVKD. CDR3 amino acids: CAISLQDDEQFF. The CDR3 DNA is TGTGCCATCAGTTTACAGGACGATGAGCAGTTCTTC.

This clonotype was observed many times. The V and J genes are TRBV29-1 and TRBJ2-1, with 8 nucleotides matching TRBD1. CDR1 is SQVTM, CDR2 ANQGSEA, per germline. The J segment lost 7 bases and the V segment lost 3 bases, leaving 8 bases of the junction unmatched. The CDR3 length is 14 residues. The CDR3 bases are TGCAGCGTTGATTGGCAGGGGGCGAGGAATGAGCAGTTCTTC. Residues: CSVDWQGARNEQFF.

Worth noting for this clonotype: A junction end diverges from the germline sequence, so it may reflect a read error. V is TRBV7-2 and J is TRBJ2-3, with TRBD2 matching over 12 bases. The CDR3 contains 16 residues. CDR1 is SGHTA, CDR2 FQGNSA, per germline. CDR3 residues: CASSVLAGGPKDAQYF. The CDR3 bases are TGTGCCAGCAGCGTCCTAGCGGGGGGGCCGAAAGATGCGCAGTATTTT. Combining the CDR3 with reference TRBV7-2 and TRBJ2-3 gives the whole variable domain GAGVSQSPSNKVTEKGKDVELRCDPISGHTALYWYRQSLGQGLEFLIYFQGNSAPDKSGLPSDRFSAERTGGSVSTLTIQRTQQEDSAVYLCASSVLAGGPKDAQYFGPGTRLTVL.

The table lists this clonotype with a few counts. The chain has TRBV20-1 and TRBJ1-2; D is ambiguous. The CDR3 is made up of 15 amino acids. The V and J ends lost 2 bases and 8 bases respectively, with 21 bases between them. Germline V lookup: CDR1 DFQATT, CDR2 SNEGSKA (reference sequence). CDR3 in amino acids: CSARQSWQVQEGYTF. CDR3 bases: TGCAGTGCTAGACAATCGTGGCAGGTCCAGGAGGGCTACACCTTC.

This clonotype came up many times. This sequence joins TRBV12-3 or TRBV12-4 and TRBJ2-7; TRBD1 is a possible D gene (5 bases). The CDR3 is made up of 14 amino acids. V gave up 6 bases and J gave up 5 bases, with 17 bases separating them. DNA for the CDR3: TGTGCCAGCAGGTCGACAGAGGCGAGCCACGAGCAGTACTTC. Translated: CASRSTEASHEQYF.

The genes are TRBV4-2 and TRBJ1-2; possible D gene TRBD1, 6 bases. Germline V gene lookup returns CDR1 LGHNA and CDR2 YNFKEQ. The V end lost 0 bases, the J end lost 10 bases, and 18 bases lay between the germline ends. The CDR3 extends over 15 amino acids. CDR3 sequence: CASSQDRGTGDDYTF. The CDR3, as DNA: TGTGCCAGCAGCCAAGATAGGGGGACGGGCGATGACTACACCTTC.

Comments on this clonotype: Since a much larger clone is just one base distant, this may be a read error. The chain employs TRBV29-1 and TRBJ2-7; no reliable D call. The J call may be wrong; the DNA end is better matched by TRBJ2-5. The germline V gene has CDR1 SQVTM and CDR2 ANQGSEA. The CDR3 runs to 13 residues. CDR3 in DNA: TGCAGCGCTGATGGCGGTCCCAGAGAGACCCAGTACTTC. Its protein product is CSADGGPRETQYF.

V usage is TRBV28 and J usage is TRBJ2-5; 9 positions match TRBD1. V shed 3 bases and J 2 bases; nucleotides not matched to a gene: 4. The germline V gene has CDR1 MDHEN and CDR2 SYDVKM. This CDR3 spans 15 amino acids. CDR3 protein: CASSFRDRGQETQYF. CDR3 nucleotide sequence: TGTGCCAGCAGTTTTAGAGACAGGGGGCAAGAGACCCAGTACTTC. The full variable domain, with the rest looked up from reference TRBV28 and TRBJ2-5, is DVKVTQSSRYLVKRTGEKVFLECVQDMDHENMFWYRQDPGLGLRLIYFSYDVKMKEKGDIPEGYSVSREKKERFSLILESASTNQTSMYLCASSFRDRGQETQYFGPGTRLLVL.

This chain uses TRBV18 with TRBJ2-7; 7 nucleotides match TRBD2. Trimming at V came to 1 base and at J to 7 bases, leaving 28 bases not matched to a gene. Germline CDR1 KGHSH, CDR2 LQKENI. The CDR3 length is 21 residues. The DNA for the CDR3 is TGTGCCAGCTCACCACTTAAAAGTAAGGGAGGGCGAACCGACTTCCCTTGGGAGCAGTACTTC. Translated: CASSPLKSKGGRTDFPWEQYF.

V usage is TRBV4-1 and J usage is TRBJ2-7; a weak D match, TRBD1 (5 bases). V lost 6 bases and J 3 bases, leaving 18 bases between the germline ends. Per germline, CDR1 MGHRA and CDR2 YSYEKL. This CDR3 has 15 residues. CDR3 nucleotides: TGCGCCAGCAGGCCCTTAGGCCTAGGACACTACGAGCAGTACTTC. This encodes CASRPLGLGHYEQYF.

In this sample, this clonotype turned up many times. This rearrangement joins TRBV4-1 to TRBJ2-7; 8 bases line up with TRBD2. From germline, CDR1 is MGHRA and CDR2 YSYEKL. This CDR3 has 15 amino acids. Unmatched junction bases numbered 9, after V lost 3 bases and J lost 5 bases. DNA of the CDR3: TGCGCCAGCAGCCAGGGGCACGGGAGGGGCGACGAGCAGTACTTC. It specifies CASSQGHGRGDEQYF.

This clonotype was observed a few times. The V gene is TRBV6-1, the J gene TRBJ2-1; 8 nucleotides align to TRBD2. After removal of 5 bases from V and 6 bases from J, the junction contained 15 bases not matched to a gene. From germline, CDR1 is MNHNS and CDR2 SASEGT. The CDR3 loop spans 17 amino acids. This chain's CDR3 is CASSQDLAGSSGNEQFF. CDR3 nucleotides: TGTGCCAGCAGTCAAGATTTAGCGGGATCGTCGGGCAATGAGCAGTTCTTC.

This clonotype was recorded at least ten times. The chain links TRBV7-9 to TRBJ2-5; the match to TRBD1 covers 7 bases. Looked up from germline, CDR1 is SEHNR and CDR2 is FQNEAQ (reference sequence). The CDR3 is made up of 12 amino acids. The V gene end was trimmed by 5 bases and the J gene end by 11 bases; junction bases not matched to a gene: 8. CDR3 coding DNA: TGTGCCAGCAGCCGGGACAGTGGGGAGCAGTACTTC. Its protein product is CASSRDSGEQYF.

This clonotype was detected a few times. This rearrangement joins TRBV16 to TRBJ2-7; D is possibly TRBD2 (7 bases). V was cut by 0 bases and J by 4 bases, with 13 bases left in between. The CDR3 runs 15 residues. The germline V gene encodes CDR1 KGHSY and CDR2 FQNENV. The CDR3 is CASSQSAQGGYEQYF. CDR3 nucleotides: TGTGCCAGCAGCCAATCGGCACAGGGAGGGTACGAGCAGTACTTC.

This chain joins TRBV28 and TRBJ1-5; tentatively, D is TRBD1 (6 bases). The CDR3 runs to 16 residues. The germline CDR1 and CDR2 sequences are MDHEN and SYDVKM. V lost 5 bases, J lost 3 bases, and 17 bases lay in between. CDR3 in DNA: TGTGCCAGCAGTCTACGGGACATTCCACTCAATCAGCCCCAGCATTTT. This gives the protein CASSLRDIPLNQPQHF. The complete variable domain, with remaining parts taken from reference TRBV28 and TRBJ1-5, reads DVKVTQSSRYLVKRTGEKVFLECVQDMDHENMFWYRQDPGLGLRLIYFSYDVKMKEKGDIPEGYSVSREKKERFSLILESASTNQTSMYLCASSLRDIPLNQPQHFGDGTRLSIL.

This rearrangement joins TRBV2 to TRBJ2-3; D is perhaps TRBD1 (5 bases). The CDR3 contains 14 residues. V gave up 7 bases and J gave up 4 bases, with 15 bases separating them. CDR1 is SNHLY, CDR2 FYNNEI, per germline. This CDR3 is CASKDTLNSDTQYF. CDR3 sequence (DNA): TGTGCCAGCAAGGACACCTTAAACTCAGATACGCAGTATTTT.

This sequence joins TRBV6-5 and TRBJ1-6, with TRBD1 matching 7 bases. Looked up from germline, CDR1 is MNHEY and CDR2 is SVGAGI. This CDR3 spans 14 amino acids. With V trimmed by 7 bases and J by 9 bases, 9 bases remained unmatched. CDR3 DNA: TGTGCCAGCACGGGGGGACAGAGATCTTCACCCCTCCACTTT. Translation: CASTGGQRSSPLHF.

J is TRBJ1-1 and V is TRBV21-1. TRBV21-1 is a documented pseudogene. The CDR3 is 16 residues long. The CDR3 nucleotides read TGTGCCAGCAGCAAAGCGGACAGCGGATTGAACACTGAAGCTTTATTT. Protein sequence: CASSKADSGLNTEALF.